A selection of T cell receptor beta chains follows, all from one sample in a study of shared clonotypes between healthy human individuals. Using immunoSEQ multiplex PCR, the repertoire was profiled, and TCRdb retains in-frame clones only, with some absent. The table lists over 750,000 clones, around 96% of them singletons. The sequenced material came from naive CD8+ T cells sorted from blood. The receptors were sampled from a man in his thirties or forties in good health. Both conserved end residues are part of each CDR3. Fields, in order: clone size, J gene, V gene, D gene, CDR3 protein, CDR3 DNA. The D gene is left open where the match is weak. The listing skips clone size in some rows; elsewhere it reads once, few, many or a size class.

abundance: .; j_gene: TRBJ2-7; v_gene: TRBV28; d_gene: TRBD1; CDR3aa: CASSLWQGASYEQYF; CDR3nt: TGTGCCAGCAGTTTATGGCAGGGGGCATCTTACGAGCAGTACTTC
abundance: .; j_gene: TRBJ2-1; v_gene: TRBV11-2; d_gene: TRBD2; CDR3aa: CASSLLLAESYNEQFF; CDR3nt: TGTGCCAGCAGCTTATTACTAGCGGAATCCTACAATGAGCAGTTCTTC
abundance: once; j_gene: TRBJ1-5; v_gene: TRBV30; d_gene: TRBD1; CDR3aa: CAWSPTGEGVQPQHF; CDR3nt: TGTGCCTGGAGCCCAACAGGGGAAGGGGTGCAGCCCCAGCATTTT
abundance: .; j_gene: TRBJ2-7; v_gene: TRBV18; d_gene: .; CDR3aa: CASSPPGTSSSYEQYF; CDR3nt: TGTGCCAGCTCACCACCCGGGACGTCGAGCTCCTACGAGCAGTACTTC
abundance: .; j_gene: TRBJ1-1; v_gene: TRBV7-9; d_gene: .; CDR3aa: CASSLRAEAFF; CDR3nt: TGTGCCAGCAGCTTACGGGCGGAAGCTTTCTTT
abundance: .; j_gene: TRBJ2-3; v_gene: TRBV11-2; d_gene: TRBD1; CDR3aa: CASSFGGTGNTDTQYF; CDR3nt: TGTGCCAGCAGCTTTGGGGGGACAGGGAACACAGATACGCAGTATTTT
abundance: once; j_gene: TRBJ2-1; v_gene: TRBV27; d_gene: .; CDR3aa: CASTGLSPYNEQFF; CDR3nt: TGTGCCAGCACCGGACTTTCCCCCTACAATGAGCAGTTCTTC
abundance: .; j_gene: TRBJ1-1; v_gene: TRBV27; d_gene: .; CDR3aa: CASILGGKAFF; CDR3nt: .
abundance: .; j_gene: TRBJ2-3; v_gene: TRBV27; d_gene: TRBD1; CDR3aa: CASQTYLRGNGDTQYF; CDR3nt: TGTGCCAGCCAGACTTACCTCAGGGGGAACGGGGATACGCAGTATTTT
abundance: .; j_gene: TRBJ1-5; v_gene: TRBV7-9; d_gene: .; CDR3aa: CASSLDSSNQPQHF; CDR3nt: TGTGCCAGCAGCCTGGACAGTAGCAATCAGCCCCAGCATTTT
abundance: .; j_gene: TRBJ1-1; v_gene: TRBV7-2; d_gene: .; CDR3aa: CASSQGWGTEAFF; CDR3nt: TGTGCCAGCAGCCAGGGGTGGGGGACTGAAGCTTTCTTT
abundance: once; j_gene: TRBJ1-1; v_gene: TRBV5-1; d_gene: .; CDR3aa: CASSLLGYNEAFF; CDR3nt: TGCGCCAGCAGCTTGTTAGGGTATAATGAAGCTTTCTTT
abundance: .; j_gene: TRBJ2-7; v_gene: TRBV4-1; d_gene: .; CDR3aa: CASSQAESYEQYF; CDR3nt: TGCGCCAGCAGCCAAGCTGAATCCTACGAGCAGTACTTC
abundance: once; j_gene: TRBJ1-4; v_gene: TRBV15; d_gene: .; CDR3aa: CATPSRGGDREKLFF; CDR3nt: TGTGCCACCCCCAGCCGGGGGGGCGACCGTGAAAAACTGTTTTTT
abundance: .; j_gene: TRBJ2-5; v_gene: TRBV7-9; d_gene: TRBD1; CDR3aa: CAATDRVDQETQYF; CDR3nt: TGTGCCGCAACAGACAGGGTTGATCAAGAGACCCAGTACTTC
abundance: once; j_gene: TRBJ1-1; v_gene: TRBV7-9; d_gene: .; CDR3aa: CASSLDRTAEAFF; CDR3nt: TGTGCCAGCAGCTTAGATCGGACAGCTGAAGCTTTCTTT
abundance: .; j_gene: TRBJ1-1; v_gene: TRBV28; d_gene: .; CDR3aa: CASSFFLNTEAFF; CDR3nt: TGTGCCAGCAGTTTTTTCTTGAACACTGAAGCTTTCTTT
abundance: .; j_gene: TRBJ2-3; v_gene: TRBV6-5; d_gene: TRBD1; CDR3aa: CASSYSTGTDTQYF; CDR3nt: TGTGCCAGCAGTTATTCGACAGGGACAGATACGCAGTATTTT
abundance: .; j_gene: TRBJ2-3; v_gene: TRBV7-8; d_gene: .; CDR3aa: CASSLGVVGTDTQYF; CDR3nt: TGTGCCAGCAGCCTCGGGGTGGTGGGCACAGATACGCAGTATTTT
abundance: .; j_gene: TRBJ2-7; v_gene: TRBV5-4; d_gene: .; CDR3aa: CASSLGPSLDEQYF; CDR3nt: TGTGCCAGCAGCCTCGGGCCTTCCTTGGACGAGCAGTACTTC